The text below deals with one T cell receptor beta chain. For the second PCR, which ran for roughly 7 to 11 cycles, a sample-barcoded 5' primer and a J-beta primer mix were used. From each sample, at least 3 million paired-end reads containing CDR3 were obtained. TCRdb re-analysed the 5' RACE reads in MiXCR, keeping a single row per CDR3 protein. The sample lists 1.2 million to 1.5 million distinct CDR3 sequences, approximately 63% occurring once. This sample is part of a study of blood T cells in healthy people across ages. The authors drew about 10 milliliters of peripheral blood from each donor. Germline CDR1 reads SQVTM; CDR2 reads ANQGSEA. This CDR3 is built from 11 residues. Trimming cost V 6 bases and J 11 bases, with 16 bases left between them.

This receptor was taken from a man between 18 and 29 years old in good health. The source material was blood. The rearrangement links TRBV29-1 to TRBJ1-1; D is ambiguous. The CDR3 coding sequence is TGCAGCGTGGGTCCATCGTTCGAGGCTTTCTTT. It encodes CSVGPSFEAFF.